This T cell receptor beta chain was captured in a study of T cells in Graves' hyperthyroidism and ophthalmopathy (dated by TCRdb to about 2019). For the study in its entirety: Peripheral blood samples were taken at initial diagnosis, before any treatment was given. To identify distinguishing TCR V-J signatures, a discovery cohort of around 100 patients was used, comprising 43 with Graves' ophthalmopathy and around 57 with stable Graves' hyperthyroidism. An independent validation cohort of fewer than 20 hyperthyroidism patients and roughly 16 patients who later progressed to ophthalmopathy tested prospective prediction of ophthalmopathy. The 90 to 100 discovery patients were randomly split 7:3 into training and test sets. In about 6 Graves' hyperthyroidism patients, the study also compared T-cell repertoires from thyroid tissue with T-cell repertoires from blood. After blood sampling, hyperthyroidism patients were treated with methimazole at a starting dose of 30 mg daily, and ophthalmopathy patients were treated with high-dose intravenous methylprednisolone. The paper describes TCR Vbeta CDR3 sequencing of around 140 peripheral blood samples, made up of approximately 40 ophthalmopathy patients, 70 to 75 hyperthyroidism patients and roughly 17 progressor patients.

Stable Graves' hyperthyroidism was defined as the absence of progression to ophthalmopathy over 18 months of follow-up. The hyperthyroidism patients were between 18 and 65 years old and newly diagnosed, with a disease duration of less than 2 months. Exclusion was applied to patients with uncontrolled infections, other autoimmune diseases, pregnancy or lactation. Diagnoses were established on the basis of clinical symptoms, serum thyroxine and TRAb, thyroid ultrasound, and orbital computed tomography. Ficoll-Paque density gradient centrifugation was used to isolate PBMCs from around 9.1 ml of fresh peripheral blood. Total RNA was extracted with Trizol reagent, and quality was checked on an Agilent 2100 Bioanalyzer. The TCR beta CDR3 regions were amplified from RNA transcripts. A first-round RT-PCR of the TCR CDR3 used the HTBI primer set with the Qiagen OneStep RT-PCR kit. The libraries were constructed in a second round of multiplex PCR and then size-selected and purified. Sequencing of the libraries was done on an Illumina HiSeq2000 using paired-end 100 bp reads. In the paper's pipeline: SOAPnuke was used to process the raw data, throwing out any read that contained adapters or uncalled bases, had a mean Phred below 15, or lacked an exact constant-primer or identifier match. COPE v1.2.5 was used to merge the high-quality paired reads, and each unique nucleotide sequence was defined as a clonotype. MiTCR v1.1 was used to align clonotypes to the IMGT TRBV, TRBD and TRBJ reference segments. Analysis was restricted to V-J combinations with a frequency above 0.0001, which covered 98% to 99.2% of repertoires. A TCS score was defined as the ratio of F50 (clonal expansion) to E x V (chaos), with BLOSUM62-based TCRdist applied between CDR3 peptides within each V-J. Welch's t-statistics and random forest reduced 450 to 600 V-J features to about 12, which were used in a naive Bayes classifier (R e1071). TCRdb reprocessed the public reads (quality trimming at Q25 with fastp, clone calling with MiXCR) and kept in-frame beta chains. Entries that share a CDR3 protein sequence are merged under the most common genes and DNA. The V and J calls and clone size are TCRdb's, not the authors'. In all, the sample holds about 420,000 distinct CDR3 sequences, and roughly an eighth of those were seen once. In total, the top ten clones hold 5.3% of the sample.

This clonotype has just a few counts. Its antigen specificity is not known. No quality values exist for individual bases; no much larger clone is one base distant. Results and caveats for the whole study, not just this receptor: In validation, the model predicted progression to ophthalmopathy with 55% to 71% sensitivity and approximately 78% specificity, a median of 6.5 months before onset. Most expanded thyroid clonotypes (frequency above 0.001) were also detected in blood, suggesting blood repertoires may reflect thyroid immune responses. Ophthalmopathy was separated from stable hyperthyroidism by a 13 V-J signature model, with 85% to 90% sensitivity and roughly 81% specificity obtained in cross-validation and 80%/75% obtained in testing. Sample size was not statistically predetermined, and blinding of investigators to group allocation was not performed.

This receptor was identified in a woman between 18 and 29 years old with Graves' hyperthyroidism. Sequenced input: blood.

Here the CDR3 is given as CASSIGGRGYEQYF. The DNA reads TGTGCCAGTAGTATCGGCGGGAGAGGATACGAGCAGTACTTC. Here the chain combines TRBV19 and TRBJ2-7; TRBD2 agrees with 7 junctional bases. Via the germline V gene (reference sequence), CDR1 is LNHDA and CDR2 SQIVND. Trimming takes 3 bases off V and 4 bases off J; junction bases not matched to a gene: 6. From the cysteine through the phenylalanine, the CDR3 covers 14 amino acids. The CDR3 DNA has 42 bases and is translated from base 1.